The rows below give T cell receptor beta chains drawn from one sample of a study of regulatory T cells in long-lasting Graves disease. Each CDR3 protein is one row after TCRdb ran MiXCR on the multiplex PCR reads. The repertoire holds under 450,000 distinct CDR3 sequences, with around 20% as singletons. Sequencing used peripheral blood mononuclear cells (PBMCs), obtained when the disease was refractory, from a patient treated with antithyroid drugs. The origin of the receptors is a female donor with Graves disease. CDR3s include the opening cysteine and the closing phenylalanine or tryptophan. Only some rows state a clone size, as once, few, many or a class for expanded clones.

clone_size v_call cdr3_aa
. TRBV7-9 CASRSVAMEQFF
many TRBV12-3/TRBV12-4 CASMADWGYGNTEAFF
. TRBV6-1 CASSEAGRGAYYGYTF
. TRBV5-1 CASSPGAGGLPSASPLHF
few TRBV3-1 CASSQYGRTSGYEQYF
. TRBV7-8 CASSVGLAGVSSIETQYF
. TRBV19 CASRPGQLNQPQHF
few TRBV5-1 CASSSQGRGDTEAFF
. TRBV9 CASSAPPPRAGANVLTF
few TRBV11-2 CASSFMSTGETQYF
. TRBV4-3 CASSQDRGRILGYTF
many TRBV20-1 CSASLRAGAYEQYF
few TRBV4-1 CASSRRQSEDEKLFF
many TRBV6-5 CASSYSGLTEAFF
. TRBV10-3 CAISGSNQPQHF
. TRBV27 CASSEQVAGGGQPQHF
. TRBV12-5 CASALTGSYTEAFF
many TRBV28 CASSFRDREGEAFF
many TRBV3-1 CASSHLGAYEQYF
many TRBV12-3/TRBV12-4 CASSRTDDSNQPQHF
many TRBV2 CASKGSRGVGTEAFF
many TRBV28 CASSSAGVEAFF
few TRBV20-1 CSANIWDEETQYF
. TRBV9 CASSAQPRAGNTEAFF
few TRBV6-5 CASSYGPPTEAFF
. TRBV24-1 CATSDPKGGFGYTF
many TRBV11-2 CASSLEGWETQYF
. TRBV7-9 CASSLGSQGKETQYF
few TRBV19 CASSIRGTPYEQYF
. TRBV19 CASSIQADYGYTF
few TRBV2 CAGGLVVYEQYF
. TRBV7-2 CASSLQVNMNTEAFF
. TRBV7-2 CASSQGTGQLMSYEQYF
. TRBV5-1 CASSRNPRRTSNYGYTF
many TRBV12-3/TRBV12-4 CASSLMDGYYEQYF
few TRBV7-2 CASSQTLVNEQFF
few TRBV30 CAWSVPGTRYEQYF
many TRBV12-3/TRBV12-4 CASSLATGAGTEAFF
many TRBV7-3 CASSLTGGQEAFF
. TRBV18 CASSAGTSGYEQYF
. TRBV7-3 CASSSLAGGTSYEQYF
. TRBV11-1 CASSSLLGGGRYGYTF
. TRBV20-1 CSAGGAHNSPLHF
. TRBV7-9 CASSLAFSSGRAWSSYEQYF
. TRBV6-5 CASSYVVRETQYF